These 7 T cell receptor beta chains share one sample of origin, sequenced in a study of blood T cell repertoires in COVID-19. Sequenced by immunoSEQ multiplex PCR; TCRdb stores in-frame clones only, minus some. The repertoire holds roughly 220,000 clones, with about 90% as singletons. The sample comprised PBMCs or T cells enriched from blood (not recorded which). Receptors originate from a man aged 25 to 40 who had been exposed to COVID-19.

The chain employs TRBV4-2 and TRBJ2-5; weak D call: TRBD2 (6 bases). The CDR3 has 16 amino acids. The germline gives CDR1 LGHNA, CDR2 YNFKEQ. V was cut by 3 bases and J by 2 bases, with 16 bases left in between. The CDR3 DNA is TGTGCCAGCAGCCAGTTGGGCCCTAGCGCTCAAGAGACCCAGTACTTC. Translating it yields CASSQLGPSAQETQYF.

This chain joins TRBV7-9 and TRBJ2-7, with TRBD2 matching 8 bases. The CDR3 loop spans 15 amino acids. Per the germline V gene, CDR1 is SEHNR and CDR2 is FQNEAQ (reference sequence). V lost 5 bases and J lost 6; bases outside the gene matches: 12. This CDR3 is CASSGQAGALTEQYF. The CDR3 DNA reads TGTGCCAGCAGCGGACAAGCGGGGGCGCTGACCGAGCAGTACTTC.

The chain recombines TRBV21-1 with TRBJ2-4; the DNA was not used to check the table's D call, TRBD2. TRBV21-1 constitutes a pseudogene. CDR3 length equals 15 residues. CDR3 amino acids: CASSDVGLARDIQYF. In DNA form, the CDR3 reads TGTGCCAGCAGCGATGTGGGACTAGCGAGGGACATTCAGTACTTC.

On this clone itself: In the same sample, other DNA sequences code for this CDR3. The CDR3 is CASSQGGRNTEAFF. For the CDR3, the DNA is TGTGCCAGCAGCCAGGGAGGGAGGAACACTGAAGCTTTCTTT. This chain uses TRBV3-1 (or the pseudogene TRBV3-2) with TRBJ1-1; D call uncertain. Germline CDR1 reads LGHDT; CDR2 reads YNNKEL (reference sequence). Trimming removed 3 bases at V and 1 base at J, with 9 bases between. This CDR3 region has 14 residues.

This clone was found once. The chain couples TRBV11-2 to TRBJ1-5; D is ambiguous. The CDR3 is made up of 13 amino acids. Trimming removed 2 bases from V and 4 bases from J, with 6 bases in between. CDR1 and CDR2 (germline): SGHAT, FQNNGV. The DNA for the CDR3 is TGTGCCAGCAGCTTACCAATGAATCAGCCCCAGCATTTT. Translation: CASSLPMNQPQHF.

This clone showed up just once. CDR3 sequence: CASSLGGTFAEAFF. The CDR3 nucleotides read TGTGCCAGCTCATTGGGGGGAACATTCGCTGAAGCTTTCTTT. V and J are TRBV18 and TRBJ1-1; D might be TRBD1 (5 bases). The germline CDR1 and CDR2 sequences are KGHSH and LQKENI. The V end was cut by 5 bases, the J end by 6 bases, with 16 bases between. The CDR3 is 14 residues long.

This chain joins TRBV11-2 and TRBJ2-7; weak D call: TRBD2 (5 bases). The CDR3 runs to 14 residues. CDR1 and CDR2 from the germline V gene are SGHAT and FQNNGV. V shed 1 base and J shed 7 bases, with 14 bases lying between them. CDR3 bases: TGTGCCAGCAGCTTAGTAGCTTCGCCGGGGGAGCAGTACTTC. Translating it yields CASSLVASPGEQYF.